Listed below are T cell receptor beta chains from one sample, sequenced in a study of blood T cells in healthy people across ages. One entry per CDR3 protein, called by TCRdb with MiXCR from the 5' RACE reads. The data contain about 1 million distinct CDR3 sequences, roughly 24% of them seen just once; the ten biggest clones take up around 0.75%. The sample was also reused in another study, on T cells of mothers and their children.

Sequenced sample: blood. These receptor sequences come from a girl aged 2 to 9 in good health. Each CDR3 is given with its conserved first and last residue. Fields, in order: clone size, D gene, J gene, V gene, CDR3 DNA, CDR3 protein. The D gene is left open where the match is weak. The size of a clone is reported for some rows only, either as once, few or many, or as a class for expanded clones.

size: few
D: .
J: TRBJ2-1
V: TRBV6-5
DNA: TGTGCCAGCAGTTACAATTCAGACAGTGAGCAGTTCTTC
CDR3: CASSYNSDSEQFF

size: .
D: TRBD2
J: TRBJ2-7
V: TRBV20-1
DNA: TGCAGTGCTGGACAAGGTCTGGGGGGGTACGAGCAGTACTTC
CDR3: CSAGQGLGGYEQYF

size: .
D: TRBD2
J: TRBJ2-1
V: TRBV20-1
DNA: TGCAGTGCTAGCCCGACTAGCGGGGCCCTCAATGAGCAGTTCTTC
CDR3: CSASPTSGALNEQFF

size: .
D: .
J: TRBJ2-7
V: TRBV7-9
DNA: TGTGCCAGCAGCTCCCGTCTCGTCTTAAGTTCCTACGAGCAGTACTTC
CDR3: CASSSRLVLSSYEQYF

size: .
D: TRBD1
J: TRBJ1-1
V: TRBV5-1
DNA: TGCGCCAGCAGCCCTACCCATGGACAGGGGAAACCTGAAGCTTTCTTT
CDR3: CASSPTHGQGKPEAFF

size: few
D: TRBD1
J: TRBJ2-1
V: TRBV28
DNA: TGTGCCGTGACCGGGACAGGGTTGAATGAGCAGTTCTTC
CDR3: CAVTGTGLNEQFF

size: .
D: .
J: TRBJ1-5
V: TRBV20-1
DNA: TGCAGTGCTAGAGCCGCCGGACAGTTAAGCAATCAGCCCCAGCATTTT
CDR3: CSARAAGQLSNQPQHF

size: .
D: .
J: TRBJ2-3
V: TRBV6-5
DNA: TGTGCCAGCAGTTACTCGCTTTCAGATACGCAGTATTTT
CDR3: CASSYSLSDTQYF

size: .
D: TRBD1
J: TRBJ2-3
V: TRBV7-3
DNA: TGTGCCAGCAGCTTAGGGACAGGGGATAATACGCAGTATTTT
CDR3: CASSLGTGDNTQYF

size: .
D: .
J: TRBJ2-5
V: TRBV27
DNA: TGTGCCAGCAGTTTTCGCAGGGGATCAGAGACCCAGTACTTC
CDR3: CASSFRRGSETQYF

size: .
D: .
J: TRBJ2-6
V: TRBV18
DNA: TGTGCCAGCTCGGACCAGAACTCTGGGGCCAACGTCCTGACTTTC
CDR3: CASSDQNSGANVLTF

size: few
D: .
J: TRBJ2-5
V: TRBV10-3
DNA: TGTGCCACCTCGGGAGACCTTCAAGAGACCCAGTACTTC
CDR3: CATSGDLQETQYF

size: once
D: TRBD2
J: TRBJ2-3
V: TRBV12-3/TRBV12-4
DNA: TGTGCCAGCAGTCAACAATGGACTAGAACAGATACGGAATATTTT
CDR3: CASSQQWTRTDTEYF

size: few
D: .
J: TRBJ2-7
V: TRBV11-2
DNA: TGTGCCAGCCAATATTACGGGGCCGGTGAGCAGTACTTC
CDR3: CASQYYGAGEQYF

size: many
D: .
J: TRBJ2-1
V: TRBV27
DNA: TGTGCCAGCAGTCTTGCGACCTCCTACAATGAGCAGTTCTTC
CDR3: CASSLATSYNEQFF

size: .
D: .
J: TRBJ1-1
V: TRBV29-1
DNA: TGCAGCGTCGCCCCGCTTCAGAACACTGAAGCTTTCTTT
CDR3: CSVAPLQNTEAFF

size: .
D: .
J: TRBJ2-1
V: TRBV28
DNA: TGTGCCAGCAGTTGGGGCGTCAGCTACAATGAGCCGTTCTTC
CDR3: CASSWGVSYNEPFF

size: once
D: .
J: TRBJ1-3
V: TRBV7-9
DNA: TGTGCCAGCAGCTACCGGCCGGACGGAAACACCATATATTTT
CDR3: CASSYRPDGNTIYF

size: many
D: .
J: TRBJ2-5
V: TRBV20-1
DNA: TGCAGTGCTCGGTTCCAAGAGACCCAGTACTTC
CDR3: CSARFQETQYF

size: .
D: .
J: TRBJ1-1
V: TRBV6-6
DNA: TGTGCCAGCAGGGTCACAATTGAAGCTTTCTTT
CDR3: CASRVTIEAFF

size: .
D: TRBD1
J: TRBJ2-5
V: TRBV7-9
DNA: TGTGCCAGCAGCTTAGCGAGGACAGGGGTTGGGACCCAGTACTTC
CDR3: CASSLARTGVGTQYF

size: once
D: .
J: TRBJ2-5
V: TRBV7-9
DNA: TGTGCCAGCAGCTTAAACGGCTGGCAGTACTTC
CDR3: CASSLNGWQYF

size: .
D: TRBD1
J: TRBJ2-5
V: TRBV24-1
DNA: TGTGCCACCAGTGCCGCCGAGGACAGGGCCAAGACCCAGTACTTC
CDR3: CATSAAEDRAKTQYF

size: few
D: .
J: TRBJ2-5
V: TRBV7-9
DNA: TGTGCCAGCAATCCTAGGGATGAGACCCAGTACTTC
CDR3: CASNPRDETQYF

size: .
D: .
J: TRBJ2-5
V: TRBV5-1
DNA: TGCGCCAGCAGCTTGGAGCAGGGGGGACAAGAGACCCAGTACTTC
CDR3: CASSLEQGGQETQYF

size: .
D: TRBD1
J: TRBJ1-2
V: TRBV6-5
DNA: TGTGCCAGCAGTTACGCCGGGCACCGACAGGGAGGATATGGCTACACCTTC
CDR3: CASSYAGHRQGGYGYTF